The 27 T cell receptor beta chains below were found in one sample sequenced in a study of CD8 T cells in cerebrospinal fluid in Alzheimer's disease (dated by TCRdb to the early 2020s). Preparation of the library involved 10x single-cell sequencing. The sample was run on a NextSeq 550. TCRdb reprocessed the reads into one record per CDR3 protein sequence, lacking DNA. The table for this sample shows over a thousand distinct CDR3 sequences. Approximately 16% of the sample lies in the top ten. Sequencing was done on a sample of cerebrospinal fluid. The receptor source for this set is a human donor with Parkinson's disease.

This clonotype shows up as medium-sized (0.01 to 0.1%) by frequency. The rearrangement joins TRBV14 to TRBJ1-3. This CDR3 is 14 amino acids long. Per the germline V gene, CDR1 is SGHDN and CDR2 is FVKESK. CDR3 sequence reads: CASSQEGLGNTIYF. The full variable domain, rest sourced from reference TRBV14 and TRBJ1-3, is EAGVTQFPSHSVIEKGQTVTLRCDPISGHDNLYWYRRVMGKEIKFLLHFVKESKQDESGMPNNRFLAERTGGTYSTLKVQPAELEDSGVYFCASSQEGLGNTIYFGEGSWLTVV.

In terms of frequency, this clonotype is medium-sized. The J gene is TRBJ2-5, the V gene TRBV9; as DNA is missing, the TRBD2 call by TCRdb cannot be tested. The CDR3 has 15 amino acids. Germline V CDR1 and CDR2: SGDLS, YYNGEE. CDR3 region: CASSVDGTSGETQYF.

By frequency, this clonotype registers medium-sized (0.01 to 0.1%). The J gene is TRBJ1-2, the V gene TRBV5-1; TCRdb outputs TRBD1, but without DNA this stays unchecked. The CDR3 runs to 15 residues. Germline V CDR1 and CDR2: SGHRS, YFSETQ. The CDR3 sequence: CASSPDRGRDYGYTF.

This clonotype is labeled large based on frequency. The genes are TRBV15 and TRBJ2-2; TCRdb's D call of TRBD2 is untestable without DNA. CDR3 length: 14 residues. Germline values: CDR1 LNHNV, CDR2 YYDKDF (reference sequence). The chain's CDR3 is CATSRVASAGELFF. Full variable domain (missing parts from reference TRBV15 and TRBJ2-2): DAMVIQNPRYQVTQFGKPVTLSCSQTLNHNVMYWYQQKSSQAPKLLFHYYDKDFNNEADTPDNFQSRRPNTSFCFLDIRSPGLGDTAMYLCATSRVASAGELFFGEGSRLTVL.

Frequency places this clonotype as large. The V call is TRBV5-5, the J call TRBJ2-1; TCRdb reports TRBD2, a call that lacks DNA to check it against. The length of the CDR3 is 16 residues. CDR1 and CDR2 from the germline V gene are SGHKS and YYEKEE (reference sequence). CDR3 amino acids: CASSAFLAGLNNEQFF.

This clonotype registers large by frequency. The V gene is TRBV7-2, the J gene TRBJ2-7; absent DNA, TCRdb's TRBD1 call cannot be checked. Per the germline V gene, CDR1 is SGHTA and CDR2 is FQGNSA. The length of the CDR3 is 14 residues. The chain's CDR3 is CASSVRDKDYEQYF.

Frequency places this clonotype as medium-sized (0.01 to 0.1%). V and J are TRBV20-1 and TRBJ1-5; TCRdb selects TRBD1, and the lack of DNA leaves this call unchecked. CDR3 size: 14 residues. Germline V gene lookup returns CDR1 DFQATT and CDR2 SNEGSKA (reference sequence). CDR3 in amino acids: CSASAQENNQPQHF.

This clonotype shows up as medium-sized (0.01 to 0.1%) by frequency. This chain uses TRBV6-1 with TRBJ1-1. Germline V CDR1 and CDR2: MNHNS, SASEGT. This CDR3 has 15 residues. The CDR3 region is CASSEAQGRVTEAFF.

The CDR3 is CASSPGGQSPNQPQHF. The genes are TRBV6-6 and TRBJ1-5. Germline V CDR1 and CDR2: MNHNY, SVGAGI (reference sequence). This CDR3 comprises 16 residues.

This clonotype is called medium-sized based on its frequency. The V gene is TRBV6-1, the J gene TRBJ1-5. CDR3 length equals 15 residues. From germline, CDR1 is MNHNS and CDR2 SASEGT. The CDR3 loop reads CASTYAGRGHQPQHF.

Judged by frequency, this clonotype is medium-sized. This chain connects TRBV6-5 to TRBJ1-2. The germline CDR1 and CDR2 sequences are MNHEY and SVGAGI. The CDR3 loop spans 11 amino acids. CDR3 region: CASRTREGYTF.

This clonotype is called medium-sized based on its frequency. V and J are TRBV20-1 and TRBJ1-1; TCRdb reports TRBD1, a call that lacks DNA to check it against. This CDR3 has 13 amino acids. The V gene's germline CDR1 is DFQATT and CDR2 SNEGSKA (reference sequence). The chain's CDR3 is CSAPGPANTEAFF.

This chain links TRBV6-6 with TRBJ2-3; with no DNA, the TCRdb D assignment of TRBD2 cannot be verified. CDR1 is MNHNY and CDR2 is SVGAGI in the germline V gene (reference sequence). This CDR3 contains 15 residues. CDR3: CASSYQAGGRDTQYF.

According to its frequency, this clonotype is medium-sized. The chain uses TRBV5-4 and TRBJ2-7. This CDR3 has 12 amino acids. Germline V gene lookup returns CDR1 SGHNT and CDR2 YYREEE (reference sequence). CDR3 protein: CASSSLNYEQYF.

This clonotype is called medium-sized based on its frequency. CDR3 in amino acids: CASSLDQGLQPQHF. The V gene is TRBV5-1, the J gene TRBJ1-5. From germline, CDR1 is SGHRS and CDR2 YFSETQ. There are 14 residues in the CDR3.

This clonotype is labeled medium-sized based on frequency. The rearrangement links TRBV28 to TRBJ1-6. The germline gives CDR1 MDHEN, CDR2 SYDVKM. The CDR3 covers 13 residues. The CDR3 sequence is CASSSLYNSPLHF.

According to its frequency, this clonotype is medium-sized (0.01 to 0.1%). The genes are TRBV20-1 and TRBJ2-3; TCRdb selects TRBD2, and the lack of DNA leaves this call unchecked. Germline-derived CDR1 and CDR2 are DFQATT and SNEGSKA (reference sequence). This CDR3 region has 19 residues. CDR3: CSTTHLTSGRFAGGDTQYF.

Its frequency marks this clonotype as medium-sized. The chain links TRBV9 to TRBJ2-6. This CDR3 contains 15 residues. The germline V gene has CDR1 SGDLS and CDR2 YYNGEE. The CDR3 protein is CASSVKSSGANVLTF.

The V and J genes are TRBV6-6 and TRBJ1-5. The CDR3 has 15 residues. Germline assignment: CDR1 MNHNY and CDR2 SVGAGI (reference sequence). CDR3 protein: CASTPIGHSNQPQHF.

Its frequency marks this clonotype as medium-sized. V is TRBV10-3 and J is TRBJ2-5; TCRdb picks TRBD2, but there is no DNA to check that call. Germline V gene data show CDR1 as ENHRY and CDR2 as SYGVKD. CDR3 length equals 18 residues. The chain's CDR3 is CAIKGEDYSGSGQETQYF.

This clonotype is called medium-sized (0.01 to 0.1%) based on its frequency. The chain couples TRBV18 to TRBJ2-5; TCRdb selects TRBD1, and the lack of DNA leaves this call unchecked. The CDR3 consists of 14 residues. Germline lookup yields CDR1 KGHSH and CDR2 LQKENI. The CDR3 is CASSPPSGLETQYF.

This clonotype ranks as medium-sized (0.01 to 0.1%) in terms of frequency. The V gene is TRBV7-3, the J gene TRBJ2-1; TCRdb lists TRBD1, though no DNA is available to test this call. Germline V lookup: CDR1 SGHTA, CDR2 FQGTGA. The CDR3 sequence is 17 residues long. CDR3 in amino acids: CASSPTRGAAQYNEQFF.

This sequence joins TRBV30 and TRBJ2-7; with no DNA, the TCRdb D assignment of TRBD1 cannot be verified. The germline V gene encodes CDR1 GTSNPN and CDR2 SVGIG (reference sequence). The CDR3 is made up of 12 amino acids. The CDR3 spells CAWSLNLNEQYF.

Its frequency marks this clonotype as medium-sized. The rearrangement links TRBV27 to TRBJ1-6; TCRdb names TRBD1, which stays unverified in the absence of DNA. Germline V gene sequence: CDR1 MNHEY, CDR2 SMNVEV (reference sequence). The CDR3 totals 13 residues. This CDR3 reads CASRAGEESPLHF.

This clonotype is deemed medium-sized (0.01 to 0.1%) by its frequency. The chain uses TRBV21-1 and TRBJ1-4. TRBV21-1 is reported as a pseudogene. The CDR3 sequence is 13 residues long. CDR3 protein: CASSKRDNEKLFF.

This clonotype is called medium-sized based on its frequency. The rearrangement joins TRBV9 to TRBJ2-3; TCRdb outputs TRBD1, but without DNA this stays unchecked. Germline V gene data show CDR1 as SGDLS and CDR2 as YYNGEE. This CDR3 is built from 16 residues. The CDR3 is CASSVVTGGGADTQYF. The complete variable domain, with remaining parts taken from reference TRBV9 and TRBJ2-3, reads DSGVTQTPKHLITATGQRVTLRCSPRSGDLSVYWYQQSLDQGLQFLIQYYNGEERAKGNILERFSAQQFPDLHSELNLSSLELGDSALYFCASSVVTGGGADTQYFGPGTRLTVL.

This clonotype shows up as large by frequency. The rearrangement uses TRBV7-9 and TRBJ2-7; without DNA, the TCRdb call of TRBD1 cannot be checked. The CDR3 covers 14 residues. Germline values: CDR1 SEHNR, CDR2 FQNEAQ (reference sequence). The CDR3 sequence: CASSGGVGHYEQYF.